Below are 7 T cell receptor beta chains sequenced from a single sample in a study of vaccination effects on CD4 cells after COVID-19. Their antigens remain unidentified. CD4+ T cells specific for antigen were expanded with viral peptide pools by the ViraFEST assay before sequencing. It was after approximately 11 days of culture that CD4+ T cells were isolated. According to the study, vaccine recipients showed no prior SARS-CoV-2 infection and negative nucleocapsid antibodies. Generated by immunoSEQ multiplex PCR, the TCRdb table keeps only in-frame clones and is missing some. The sample lists fewer than 25,000 clones; 60% to 70% were seen once. Sequenced material: CD4+ T cells from PBMCs cultured with HCoV-NL63 spike peptides, taken before COVID-19 vaccination. These receptors all come from a human donor who received a COVID-19 vaccine.

V is TRBV4-1 and J is TRBJ1-1; D is possibly TRBD1 (5 bases). This CDR3 contains 14 residues. Germline V gene lookup returns CDR1 MGHRA and CDR2 YSYEKL. V lost 1 base to trimming and J lost 5 bases, with 11 bases between them. DNA for the CDR3: TGCGCCAGCAGCCAAGGGGGTCAGGGAACTGAAGCTTTCTTT. Its translation is CASSQGGQGTEAFF.

V usage is TRBV6-2 or TRBV6-3 and J usage is TRBJ2-1; TRBD2 matches at 13 bases. Germline V gene data show CDR1 as MNHEY and CDR2 as SVGEGT. With V trimmed by 6 bases and J by 1 base, 9 bases remained unmatched. CDR3 length: 18 residues. The CDR3 is CASSTGTSGAISYNEQFF. CDR3 DNA: TGTGCCAGCAGCACCGGGACTAGCGGGGCCATTTCCTACAATGAGCAGTTCTTC.

This clone was observed a few times. This chain links TRBV15 with TRBJ1-3, with D possibly matching TRBD1 (5 bases). V lost 1 base and J 2 bases, leaving 15 bases between the germline ends. This CDR3 contains 17 residues. Germline lookup yields CDR1 LNHNV and CDR2 YYDKDF (reference sequence). The CDR3 loop reads CATSRVRFTGAGNTIYF. CDR3 coding DNA: TGTGCCACCAGCAGAGTTAGATTCACAGGTGCTGGAAACACCATATATTTT.

The chain combines TRBV6-5 with TRBJ1-4, with 7 bases identical to TRBD1. Trimming cost V 6 bases and J 4 bases; bases outside gene matches: 5. The CDR3 is 14 residues long. Per the germline V gene, CDR1 is MNHEY and CDR2 is SVGAGI. The chain's CDR3 is CASSRTGRNEKLFF. CDR3 DNA: TGTGCCAGCAGCCGGACAGGCCGTAATGAAAAACTGTTTTTT.

The chain combines TRBV7-7 with TRBJ2-5; 8 bases agree with TRBD2. J was trimmed by 5 bases and V by 1 base; bases with no gene match: 3. CDR1 SSHAT and CDR2 FNYEAQ come from the germline V gene (reference sequence). The CDR3 length is 14 residues. The CDR3 DNA is TGTGCCAGCAGCTTAGGTCCGGGGGGGGAGACCCAGTACTTC. This translates into CASSLGPGGETQYF.

This chain joins TRBV6-5 and TRBJ2-7; D is uncertain. V lost 11 bases, J lost 2 bases, and 16 bases lay in between. Germline V gene lookup returns CDR1 MNHEY and CDR2 SVGAGI. CDR3 length: 13 amino acids. For the CDR3, the DNA is TGTGCCTCGTCGTTCGGGCAGGCCTACGAGCAGTACTTC. Translating gives CASSFGQAYEQYF.

The table lists this clone with a count of one. The chain links TRBV5-8 to TRBJ2-7; D unclear. Germline loops: CDR1 SGHTS, CDR2 YDEGEE. V was trimmed by 0 bases and J by 3 bases, leaving 13 bases between them. This CDR3 contains 15 residues. CDR3 coding DNA: TGTGCCAGCAGCTTGGAAGGGAAACTCTTCTACGAGCAGTACTTC. This translates into CASSLEGKLFYEQYF.